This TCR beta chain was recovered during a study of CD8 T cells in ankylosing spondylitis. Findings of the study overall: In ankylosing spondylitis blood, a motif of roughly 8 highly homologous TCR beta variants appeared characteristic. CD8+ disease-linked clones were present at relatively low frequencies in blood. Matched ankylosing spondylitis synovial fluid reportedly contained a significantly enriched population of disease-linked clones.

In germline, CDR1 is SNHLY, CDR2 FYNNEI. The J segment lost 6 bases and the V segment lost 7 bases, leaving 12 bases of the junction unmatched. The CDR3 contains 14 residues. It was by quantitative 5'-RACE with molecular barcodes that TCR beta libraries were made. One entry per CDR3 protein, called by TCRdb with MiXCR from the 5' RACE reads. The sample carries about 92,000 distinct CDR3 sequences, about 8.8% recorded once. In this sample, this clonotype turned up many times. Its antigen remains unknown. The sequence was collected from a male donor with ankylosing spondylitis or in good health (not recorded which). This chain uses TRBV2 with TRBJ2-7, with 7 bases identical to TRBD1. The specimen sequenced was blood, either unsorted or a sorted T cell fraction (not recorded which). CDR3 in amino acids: CASIFNRGFSEQYF. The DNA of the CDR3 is TGTGCCAGCATATTTAACAGGGGCTTTTCCGAGCAGTACTTC.